A single sample is the source of the 19 T cell receptor beta chains below, sequenced in a study of cytomegalovirus exposure and HLA in healthy donors. The primer mix had 60 Vbeta and 13 Jbeta primers. Using immunoSEQ multiplex PCR, the repertoire was profiled, and TCRdb retains in-frame clones only, with some absent. The sample has 150,000 to 200,000 clones, about four fifths seen once. Sequenced material: PBMCs. Receptors were obtained from a woman aged 45-65 years in good health and CMV-seronegative.

The rearrangement uses TRBV7-9 and TRBJ1-6; possibly TRBD1 for D (6 bases). CDR1 SEHNR and CDR2 FQNEAQ come from the germline V gene (reference sequence). The CDR3 totals 17 residues. Trimming removed 3 bases from V and 7 bases from J, with 19 bases in between. CDR3 nucleotides: TGTGCCAGCAGCTTGAGCGGCAGGGGTTCCGAAAATTCACCCCTCCACTTT. Translation gives CASSLSGRGSENSPLHF.

This clone was seen only a few times. V and J are TRBV2 and TRBJ2-7; D may be TRBD1 (5 bases). The CDR3 runs to 17 residues. V was trimmed by 6 bases and J by 3 bases, leaving 24 bases between them. CDR1 is SNHLY, CDR2 FYNNEI, per germline. DNA for the CDR3: TGTGCCAGCAGGGGTGTGGGAATGGGGCAGATACTCTACGAGCAGTACTTC. It specifies CASRGVGMGQILYEQYF.

The gene calls are TRBV7-2 and TRBJ2-2; D perhaps matches TRBD1 (6 bases). CDR1 and CDR2 (germline): SGHTA, FQGNSA. Trimming stripped 5 bases from V and 2 bases from J, with 9 bases between. There are 14 residues in the CDR3. The chain's CDR3 is CASSPDRNTGELFF. In DNA, the CDR3 is TGTGCCAGCAGCCCGGACAGAAACACCGGGGAGCTGTTTTTT.

The rearrangement uses TRBV7-9 and TRBJ1-1; 7 bases map to TRBD1. Germline values: CDR1 SEHNR, CDR2 FQNEAQ (reference sequence). The CDR3 covers 15 residues. The V and J ends lost 5 bases and 0 bases, in that order; junction bases with no gene match: 6. The CDR3 here is CASSLTGQLNTEAFF. CDR3 nucleotides: TGTGCCAGCAGCCTGACGGGACAGCTGAACACTGAAGCTTTCTTT.

This clone was found a few times. The gene calls are TRBV2 and TRBJ1-4, with a tentative D call TRBD1 (6 bases). The CDR3 extends over 14 amino acids. CDR1 is SNHLY and CDR2 is FYNNEI in the germline V gene. V lost 6 bases and J 7 bases, leaving 15 bases between the germline ends. For the CDR3, the DNA is TGTGCCAGCAGGACTCTACAGGGCGGTGAAAAACTGTTTTTT. It is translated as CASRTLQGGEKLFF.

Only a few counts were recorded for this clone. This chain links TRBV4-1 with TRBJ1-2, with 8 bases lining up with TRBD1. Germline trimming cut 0 bases from V and 6 bases from J; bases unmatched to any gene: 9. This CDR3 is 16 amino acids long. The germline gives CDR1 MGHRA, CDR2 YSYEKL. The CDR3, as DNA: TGCGCCAGCAGCCAAGATTCCGACAGGGGAATAGATGGCTACACCTTC. Its translation is CASSQDSDRGIDGYTF.

The chain employs TRBV21-1 and TRBJ2-3; the DNA was not used to check the table's D call, TRBD2. TRBV21-1 is marked as a pseudogene. There are 15 residues in the CDR3. Here the CDR3 DNA reads TGTGCCAGCAGCAGGGGGACTAGCGGCACAGATACGCAGTATTTT. Its translation: CASSRGTSGTDTQYF.

This chain links TRBV27 with TRBJ2-1; TRBD1 might be the D (5 bases). CDR3 size: 13 residues. Germline V gives CDR1 MNHEY, CDR2 SMNVEV (reference sequence). With 3 bases removed from V and 8 bases from J, the gap between germline ends came to 11 bases. The chain's CDR3 is CASSFPGWDEQFF. DNA of the CDR3: TGTGCCAGCAGTTTCCCAGGGTGGGATGAGCAGTTCTTC.

The V gene is TRBV14, the J gene TRBJ1-3; D might be TRBD1 (6 bases). V was cut by 4 bases and J by 4 bases, with 14 bases left in between. CDR3 length: 15 amino acids. CDR1 is SGHDN and CDR2 is FVKESK in the germline V gene. The CDR3 nucleotides read TGTGCCAGCAGCCCTATAGGGGGGGCCGGAAACACCATATATTTT. Translating gives CASSPIGGAGNTIYF.

The V call is TRBV5-8, the J call TRBJ1-6; TRBD1 matches at 8 bases. The CDR3 contains 19 residues. CDR1 SGHTS and CDR2 YDEGEE come from the germline V gene. Trimming at V came to 3 bases and at J to 1 base, leaving 12 bases not matched to a gene. For the CDR3, the DNA is TGTGCCAGCAGCTCGCCCACTTACAGGGGGAGATCCTATAATTCACCCCTCCACTTT. It is translated as CASSSPTYRGRSYNSPLHF.

The chain uses TRBV28 and TRBJ2-1; 14 bases are shared with TRBD2. This CDR3 is built from 15 residues. V trimming: 6 bases; J trimming: 9 bases; junction bases outside the gene matches: 7. The germline CDR1 and CDR2 sequences are MDHEN and SYDVKM. CDR3 residues: CASRRGLAGGSEQFF. The DNA for the CDR3 is TGTGCCAGCAGACGCGGACTAGCGGGAGGTAGTGAGCAGTTCTTC. The full variable domain, rest sourced from reference TRBV28 and TRBJ2-1, is DVKVTQSSRYLVKRTGEKVFLECVQDMDHENMFWYRQDPGLGLRLIYFSYDVKMKEKGDIPEGYSVSREKKERFSLILESASTNQTSMYLCASRRGLAGGSEQFFGPGTRLTVL.

Only a few counts were recorded for this clone. V is TRBV19 and J is TRBJ1-6, with D possibly being TRBD1 (6 bases). The CDR3 loop spans 14 amino acids. Germline V gives CDR1 LNHDA, CDR2 SQIVND (reference sequence). With 4 bases removed from V and 9 bases from J, the gap between germline ends came to 13 bases. This chain's CDR3 is CASSSPGHSSPLHF. The DNA of the CDR3 is TGTGCCAGTAGTAGCCCGGGACACTCTTCACCCCTCCACTTT. Supplemented by reference TRBV19 and TRBJ1-6, the full variable domain reads DGGITQSPKYLFRKEGQNVTLSCEQNLNHDAMYWYRQDPGQGLRLIYYSQIVNDFQKGDIAEGYSVSREKKESFPLTVTSAQKNPTAFYLCASSSPGHSSPLHFGNGTRLTVT.

J is TRBJ2-1 and V is TRBV19; D might be TRBD2 (6 bases). This CDR3 spans 14 amino acids. Germline lookup yields CDR1 LNHDA and CDR2 SQIVND (reference sequence). V dropped 3 bases and J dropped 6 bases, with 12 bases sitting between them. The CDR3 nucleotides read TGTGCCAGTAGTATGCACGAGCGGGCCAATGAGCAGTTCTTC. This encodes CASSMHERANEQFF.

The CDR3 DNA is TGCAGTTATTCCTCCGGGACAGAGCAGTTCTTC. Encoded protein: CSYSSGTEQFF. The gene calls are TRBV29-1 and TRBJ2-1, with a tentative D call TRBD1 (6 bases). CDR3 length: 11 residues. Germline CDR1 SQVTM, CDR2 ANQGSEA.

This rearrangement joins TRBV29-1 to TRBJ2-7; 7 bases are shared with TRBD1. The germline V gene encodes CDR1 SQVTM and CDR2 ANQGSEA. The CDR3 runs 12 residues. The J segment lost 2 bases and the V segment lost 5 bases, leaving 3 bases of the junction unmatched. The CDR3 loop reads CSVRQGAYEQYF. The CDR3 bases are TGCAGCGTTCGGCAGGGGGCCTACGAGCAGTACTTC.

The CDR3: CASSLGFSGETQYF. The CDR3 DNA reads TGCGCCAGCAGCTTGGGATTTAGCGGGGAGACCCAGTACTTC. The chain recombines TRBV5-1 with TRBJ2-5; TRBD2 aligns across 7 bases. The germline V gene has CDR1 SGHRS and CDR2 YFSETQ. With 0 bases clipped from V and 5 bases from J, the junction kept 4 bases outside the gene matches. There are 14 residues in the CDR3.

The rearrangement joins TRBV5-1 to TRBJ2-1; the D is unclear. This CDR3 is 13 amino acids long. CDR1 is SGHRS and CDR2 is YFSETQ in the germline V gene. Trimming removed 6 bases from V and 6 bases from J, with 13 bases in between. CDR3 coding DNA: TGCGCCAGCATGGGTCAGGCCCCCAATGAGCAGTTCTTC. Its protein product is CASMGQAPNEQFF. The variable domain in full, completed from reference TRBV5-1 and TRBJ2-1, reads KAGVTQTPRYLIKTRGQQVTLSCSPISGHRSVSWYQQTPGQGLQFLFEYFSETQRNKGNFPGRFSGRQFSNSRSEMNVSTLELGDSALYLCASMGQAPNEQFFGPGTRLTVL.

The rearrangement joins TRBV5-1 to TRBJ2-3, with D perhaps matching TRBD1 (5 bases). Deletions cut 3 bases from V and 9 bases from J, with 20 bases between. Germline CDR1 reads SGHRS; CDR2 reads YFSETQ. The CDR3 totals 15 residues. The chain's CDR3 is CASSWGGQGKGTQYF. The CDR3 DNA sequence: TGCGCCAGCAGCTGGGGCGGTCAGGGTAAGGGGACGCAGTATTTT.

The rearrangement links TRBV7-2 to TRBJ1-1; D perhaps matches TRBD1 (6 bases). CDR1 SGHTA and CDR2 FQGNSA come from the germline V gene. V lost 0 bases, J lost 4 bases, and 9 bases lay in between. The CDR3 has 14 residues. In DNA form, the CDR3 reads TGTGCCAGCAGCTTAGCGCGGGGGCTCACTGAAGCTTTCTTT. Its protein is CASSLARGLTEAFF.